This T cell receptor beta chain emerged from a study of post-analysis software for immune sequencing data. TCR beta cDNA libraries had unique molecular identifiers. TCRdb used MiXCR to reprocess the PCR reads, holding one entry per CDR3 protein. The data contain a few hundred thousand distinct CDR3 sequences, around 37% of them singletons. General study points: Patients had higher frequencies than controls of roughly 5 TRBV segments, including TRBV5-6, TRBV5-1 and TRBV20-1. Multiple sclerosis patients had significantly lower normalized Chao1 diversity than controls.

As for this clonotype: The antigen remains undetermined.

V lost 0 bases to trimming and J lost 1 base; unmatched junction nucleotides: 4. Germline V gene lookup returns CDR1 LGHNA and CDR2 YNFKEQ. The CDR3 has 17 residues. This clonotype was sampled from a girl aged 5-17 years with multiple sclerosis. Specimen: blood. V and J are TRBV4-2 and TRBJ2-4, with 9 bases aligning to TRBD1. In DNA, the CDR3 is TGTGCCAGCAGCCAAGATCGAGGACAGGGGGCCAAAAACATTCAGTACTTC. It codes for CASSQDRGQGAKNIQYF.